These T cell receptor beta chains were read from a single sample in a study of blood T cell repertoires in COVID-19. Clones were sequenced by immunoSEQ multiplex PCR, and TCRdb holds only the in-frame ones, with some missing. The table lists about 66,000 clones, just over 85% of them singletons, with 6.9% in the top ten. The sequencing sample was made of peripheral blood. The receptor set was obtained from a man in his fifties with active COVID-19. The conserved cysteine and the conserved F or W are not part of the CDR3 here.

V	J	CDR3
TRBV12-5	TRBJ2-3	ASGFRGGSTDTQY
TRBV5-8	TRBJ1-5	ASSGGPTYSNQPQH
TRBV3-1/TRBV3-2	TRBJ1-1	ASSQEGVYGTEAF
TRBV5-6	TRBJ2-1	ASSPGQSSYNEQF
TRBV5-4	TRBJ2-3	ASSRGRGSTDTQY
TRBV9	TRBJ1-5	ASSAGTQNQPQH
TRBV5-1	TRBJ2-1	ASGSGTSYNEQF
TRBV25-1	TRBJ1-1	ASRATGGTEAF
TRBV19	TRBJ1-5	ASSERGSYSNQPQH
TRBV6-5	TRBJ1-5	ASAQGDWSQPQH
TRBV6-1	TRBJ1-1	ASSEWTGGTEAF
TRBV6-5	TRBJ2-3	ASSHPWPDTQY
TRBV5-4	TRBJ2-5	ASSLMLAGAQETQY
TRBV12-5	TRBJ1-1	ASGLPGVEAF
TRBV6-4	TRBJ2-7	ASSDYRGESYEQY
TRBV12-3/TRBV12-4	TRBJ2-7	ASRDRSSYEQY
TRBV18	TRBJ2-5	ASSPPGRALQETQY
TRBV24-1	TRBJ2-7	ATSSMNRGAIYEQY
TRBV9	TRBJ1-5	ASSPSGGQPQH
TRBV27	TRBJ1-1	ASSVGTGGWTEAF
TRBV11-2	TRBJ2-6	ASSSYGANVLT
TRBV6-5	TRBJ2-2	ASSLGGWNTGELF
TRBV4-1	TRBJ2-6	ASSLGGSGANVLT
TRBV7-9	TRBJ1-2	ASSPNAGGDNGYT
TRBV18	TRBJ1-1	ASSPPMNTEAF
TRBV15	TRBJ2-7	ATSRGLGSSYEQY
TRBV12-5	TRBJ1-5	ASGLGGGGNQPQH
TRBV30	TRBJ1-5	AWSVQSQGNQPQH
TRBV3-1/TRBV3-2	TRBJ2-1	ASSQDLGTFNEQF
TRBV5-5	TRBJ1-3	ASSLVGDRAGNTIY
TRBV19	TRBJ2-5	ASSKLGQPGETQY
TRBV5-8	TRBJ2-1	ASSPGYIGEQF
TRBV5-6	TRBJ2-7	ASSPGDRGLKSREQY
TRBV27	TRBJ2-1	ASSRHRLAGWL
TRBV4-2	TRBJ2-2	ASSTSGTTTGELF
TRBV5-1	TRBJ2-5	ASGGGVQETQY
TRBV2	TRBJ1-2	ASTGTGTYGYT
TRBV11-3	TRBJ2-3	ASRGSGSRIDTQY
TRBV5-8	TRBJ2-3	ASSLGQGFTDTQY
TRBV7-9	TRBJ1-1	ASSSQDIELTEAF
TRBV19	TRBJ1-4	ASSILEKLF
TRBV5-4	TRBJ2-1	ASSSGRGGREF
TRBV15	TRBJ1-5	ATSAYKQPQH
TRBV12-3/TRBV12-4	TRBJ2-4	ASSLVRGIQY
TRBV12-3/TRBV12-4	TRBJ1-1	ASTWTVNTEAF
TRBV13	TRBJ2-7	ASSPLQDRGVLYEQY
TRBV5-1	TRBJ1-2	ASSPRTGGDYGYT
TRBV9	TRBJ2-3	ASSPVAGGTQY
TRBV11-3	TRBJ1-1	ASSFWGTGDLGTEAF
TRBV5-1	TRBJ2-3	ASRITGSTDTQY
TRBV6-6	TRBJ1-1	ASSPGRTMNTEAF
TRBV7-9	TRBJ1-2	ASSKGRDNYGYT
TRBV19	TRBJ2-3	ATSTDTDTQY
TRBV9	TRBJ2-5	ASSVGLLAGDRETQY
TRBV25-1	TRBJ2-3	ASSEGFTSTDTQY
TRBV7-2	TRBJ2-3	ASSAEPGLSTDTQY
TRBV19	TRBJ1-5	ASRQTGANQPQH
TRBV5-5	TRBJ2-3	ASSLEQGSTDTQY
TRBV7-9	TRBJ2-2	ATPLGDSPNTGELF